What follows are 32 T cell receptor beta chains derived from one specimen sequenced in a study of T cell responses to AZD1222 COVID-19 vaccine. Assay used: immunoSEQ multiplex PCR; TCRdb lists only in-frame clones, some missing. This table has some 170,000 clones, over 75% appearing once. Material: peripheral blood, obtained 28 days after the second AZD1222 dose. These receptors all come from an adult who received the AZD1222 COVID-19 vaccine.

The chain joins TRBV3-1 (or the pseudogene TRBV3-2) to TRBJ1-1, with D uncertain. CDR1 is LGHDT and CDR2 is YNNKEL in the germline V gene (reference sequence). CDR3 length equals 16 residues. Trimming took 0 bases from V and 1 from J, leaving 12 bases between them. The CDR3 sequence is CASSQDFVVENTEAFF. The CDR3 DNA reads TGTGCCAGCAGCCAAGATTTCGTAGTTGAGAACACTGAAGCTTTCTTT.

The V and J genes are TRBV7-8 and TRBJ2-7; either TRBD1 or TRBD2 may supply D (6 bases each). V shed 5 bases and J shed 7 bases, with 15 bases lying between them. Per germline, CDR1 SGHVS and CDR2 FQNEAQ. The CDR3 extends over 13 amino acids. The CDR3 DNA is TGTGCCAGCAGCCCCCGGGGGCCGGGGGAGCAGTACTTC. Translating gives CASSPRGPGEQYF.

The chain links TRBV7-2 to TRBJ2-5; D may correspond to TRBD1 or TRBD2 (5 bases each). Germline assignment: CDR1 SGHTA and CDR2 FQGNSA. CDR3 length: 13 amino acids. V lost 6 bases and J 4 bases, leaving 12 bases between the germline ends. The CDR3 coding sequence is TGTGCCAGCAGGTCCGGGACGAGAGAGACCCAGTACTTC. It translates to CASRSGTRETQYF. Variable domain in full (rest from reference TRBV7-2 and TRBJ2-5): GAGVSQSPSNKVTEKGKDVELRCDPISGHTALYWYRQSLGQGLEFLIYFQGNSAPDKSGLPSDRFSAERTGGSVSTLTIQRTQQEDSAVYLCASRSGTRETQYFGPGTRLLVL.

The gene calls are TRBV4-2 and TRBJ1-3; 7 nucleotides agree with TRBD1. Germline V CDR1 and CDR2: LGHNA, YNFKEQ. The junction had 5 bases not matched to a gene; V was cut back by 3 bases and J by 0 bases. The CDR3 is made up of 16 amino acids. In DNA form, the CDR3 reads TGTGCCAGCAGCCAGGCGGGACAGAGCTCTGGAAACACCATATATTTT. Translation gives CASSQAGQSSGNTIYF.

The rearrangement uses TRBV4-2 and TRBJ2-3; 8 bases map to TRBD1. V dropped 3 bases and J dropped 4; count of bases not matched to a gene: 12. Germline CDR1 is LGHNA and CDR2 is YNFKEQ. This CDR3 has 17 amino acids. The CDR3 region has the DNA TGTGCCAGCAGCCAGGAACCGGACAGGGCAACATCAGATACGCAGTATTTT. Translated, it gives CASSQEPDRATSDTQYF.

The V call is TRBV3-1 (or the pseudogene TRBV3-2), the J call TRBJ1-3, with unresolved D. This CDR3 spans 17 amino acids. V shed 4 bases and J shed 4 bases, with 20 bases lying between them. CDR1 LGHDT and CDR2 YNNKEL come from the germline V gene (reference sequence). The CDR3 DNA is TGTGCCAGCAGCCTAGGCTCGCAAACGGGGTGGGGAAACACCATATATTTT. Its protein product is CASSLGSQTGWGNTIYF.

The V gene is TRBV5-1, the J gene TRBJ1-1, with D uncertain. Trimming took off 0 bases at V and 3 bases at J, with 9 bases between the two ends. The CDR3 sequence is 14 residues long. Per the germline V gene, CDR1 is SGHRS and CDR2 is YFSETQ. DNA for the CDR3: TGCGCCAGCAGCTTGGCCCCAGCCGACACTGAAGCTTTCTTT. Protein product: CASSLAPADTEAFF.

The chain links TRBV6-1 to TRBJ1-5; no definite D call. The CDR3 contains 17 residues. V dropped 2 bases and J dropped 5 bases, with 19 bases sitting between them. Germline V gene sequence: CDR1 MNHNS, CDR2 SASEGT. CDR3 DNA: TGTGCCAGCAGTGAATCGGATACGACACCGCAGGATCAGCCCCAGCATTTT. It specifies CASSESDTTPQDQPQHF.

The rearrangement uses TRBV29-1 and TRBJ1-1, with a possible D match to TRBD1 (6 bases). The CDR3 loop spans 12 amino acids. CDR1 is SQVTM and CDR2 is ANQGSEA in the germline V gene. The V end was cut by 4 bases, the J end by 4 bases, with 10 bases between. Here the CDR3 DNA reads TGCAGCGTTGGGGGGGCTGTCACTGAAGCTTTCTTT. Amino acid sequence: CSVGGAVTEAFF.

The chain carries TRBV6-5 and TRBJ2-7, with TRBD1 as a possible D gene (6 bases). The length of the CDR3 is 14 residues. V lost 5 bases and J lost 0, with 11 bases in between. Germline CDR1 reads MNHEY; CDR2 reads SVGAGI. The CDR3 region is CASSRTATSYEQYF. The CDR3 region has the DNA TGTGCCAGCAGTCGGACAGCCACCTCCTACGAGCAGTACTTC.

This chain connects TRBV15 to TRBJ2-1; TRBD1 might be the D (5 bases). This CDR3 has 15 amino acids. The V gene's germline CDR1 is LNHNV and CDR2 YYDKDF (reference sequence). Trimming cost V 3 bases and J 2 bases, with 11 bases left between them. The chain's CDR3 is CATSSGHPAYNEQFF. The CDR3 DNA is TGTGCCACCAGCAGTGGACACCCCGCCTACAATGAGCAGTTCTTC.

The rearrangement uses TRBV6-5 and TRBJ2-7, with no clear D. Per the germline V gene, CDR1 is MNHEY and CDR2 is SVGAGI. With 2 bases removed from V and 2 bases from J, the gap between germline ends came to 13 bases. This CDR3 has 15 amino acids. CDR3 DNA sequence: TGTGCCAGCAGTTACCTTTCGACTGACCCCTACGAGCAGTACTTC. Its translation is CASSYLSTDPYEQYF.

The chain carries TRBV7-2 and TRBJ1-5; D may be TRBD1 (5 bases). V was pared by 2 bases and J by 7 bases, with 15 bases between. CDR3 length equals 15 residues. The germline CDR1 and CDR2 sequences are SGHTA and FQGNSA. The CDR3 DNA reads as TGTGCCAGCAGCTTAATGTTCGGGGGGGGACAGCCCCAGCATTTT. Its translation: CASSLMFGGGQPQHF.

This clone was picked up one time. CDR3 region: CASSIDRSGYTF. The CDR3 bases are TGTGCCAGTAGTATCGACAGGTCAGGCTACACCTTC. This sequence joins TRBV19 and TRBJ1-2, with D possibly TRBD1 on 6 matching bases. V was cut by 3 bases and J by 8 bases, with 10 bases left in between. The germline gives CDR1 LNHDA, CDR2 SQIVND (reference sequence). The CDR3 consists of 12 residues.

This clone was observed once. CDR3 region: CASRGSTTAFF. CDR3 sequence (DNA): TGTGCCAGTAGAGGTAGCACTACAGCGTTCTTC. This rearrangement joins TRBV19 to TRBJ2-1; D unclear. Trimming shortened V by 6 bases and J by 15 bases, and 15 bases separated the two germline ends. Germline CDR1 and CDR2: LNHDA and SQIVND (reference sequence). This CDR3 is 11 amino acids long.

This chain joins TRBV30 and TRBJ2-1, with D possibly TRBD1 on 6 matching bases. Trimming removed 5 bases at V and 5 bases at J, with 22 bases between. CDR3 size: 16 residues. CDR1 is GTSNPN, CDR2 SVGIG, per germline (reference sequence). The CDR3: CAWEGEPGQVNNEQFF. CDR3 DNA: TGTGCCTGGGAAGGAGAACCGGGACAAGTAAACAATGAGCAGTTCTTC.

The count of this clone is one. The CDR3 DNA is TGTGCCAGCAGCCTACGGAGCAATCAGCCCCAGCATTTT. Residues: CASSLRSNQPQHF. This sequence joins TRBV6-5 and TRBJ1-5; D is uncertain. V was shortened by 6 bases and J by 1 base, with 7 bases between the two germline ends. Germline V gene sequence: CDR1 MNHEY, CDR2 SVGAGI. The CDR3 has 13 amino acids.

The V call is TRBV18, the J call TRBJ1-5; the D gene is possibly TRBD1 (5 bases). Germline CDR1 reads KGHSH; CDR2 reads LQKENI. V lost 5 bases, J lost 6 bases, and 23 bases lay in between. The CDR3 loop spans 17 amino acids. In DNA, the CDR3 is TGTGCCAGCTCAACCTTTCCGGGACCCTTAAACCGTCAGCCCCAGCATTTT. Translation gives CASSTFPGPLNRQPQHF.

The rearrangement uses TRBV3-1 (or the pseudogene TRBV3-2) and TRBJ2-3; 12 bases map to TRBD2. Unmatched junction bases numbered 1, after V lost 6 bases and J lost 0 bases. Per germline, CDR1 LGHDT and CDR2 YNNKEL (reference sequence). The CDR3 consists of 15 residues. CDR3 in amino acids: CASRGLAGSTDTQYF. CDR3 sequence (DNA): TGTGCCAGCAGAGGACTAGCGGGGAGCACAGATACGCAGTATTTT.

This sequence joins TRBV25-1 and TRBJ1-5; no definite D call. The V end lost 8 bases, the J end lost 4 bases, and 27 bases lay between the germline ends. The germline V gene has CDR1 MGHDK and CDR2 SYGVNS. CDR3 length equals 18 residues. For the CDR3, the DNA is TGTGCCAGCCACCTCATGGGCCCAACCAAGATGGGGAATCAGCCCCAGCATTTT. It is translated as CASHLMGPTKMGNQPQHF. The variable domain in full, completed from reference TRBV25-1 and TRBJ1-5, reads EADIYQTPRYLVIGTGKKITLECSQTMGHDKMYWYQQDPGMELHLIHYSYGVNSTEKGDLSSESTVSRIRTEHFPLTLESARPSHTSQYLCASHLMGPTKMGNQPQHFGDGTRLSIL.

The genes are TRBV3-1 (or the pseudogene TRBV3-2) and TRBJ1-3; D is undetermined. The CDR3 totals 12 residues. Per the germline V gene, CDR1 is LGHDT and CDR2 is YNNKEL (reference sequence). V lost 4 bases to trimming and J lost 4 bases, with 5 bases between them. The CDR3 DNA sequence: TGTGCCAGCAGCCCGAGGGGAAACACCATATATTTT. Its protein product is CASSPRGNTIYF.

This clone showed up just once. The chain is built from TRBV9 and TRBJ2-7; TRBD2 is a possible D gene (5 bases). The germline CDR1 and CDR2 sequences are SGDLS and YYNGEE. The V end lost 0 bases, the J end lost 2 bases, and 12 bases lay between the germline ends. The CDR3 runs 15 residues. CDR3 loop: CASSVASSQTYEQYF. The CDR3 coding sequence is TGTGCCAGCAGCGTAGCTAGCAGCCAGACCTACGAGCAGTACTTC.

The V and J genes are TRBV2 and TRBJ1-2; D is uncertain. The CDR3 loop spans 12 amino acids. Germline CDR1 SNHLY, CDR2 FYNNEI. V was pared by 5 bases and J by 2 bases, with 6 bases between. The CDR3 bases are TGTGCCAGCAGTTACGAGAACTATGGCTACACCTTC. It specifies CASSYENYGYTF. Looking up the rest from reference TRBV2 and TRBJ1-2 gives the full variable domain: EPEVTQTPSHQVTQMGQEVILRCVPISNHLYFYWYRQILGQKVEFLVSFYNNEISEKSEIFDDQFSVERPDGSNFTLKIRSTKLEDSAMYFCASSYENYGYTFGSGTRLTVV.

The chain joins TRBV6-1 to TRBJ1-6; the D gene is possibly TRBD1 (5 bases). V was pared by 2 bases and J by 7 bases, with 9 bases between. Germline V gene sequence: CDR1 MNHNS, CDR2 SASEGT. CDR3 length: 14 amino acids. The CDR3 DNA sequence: TGTGCCAGCAGTGAATGGGGGTTAAATTCACCCCTCCACTTT. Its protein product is CASSEWGLNSPLHF.

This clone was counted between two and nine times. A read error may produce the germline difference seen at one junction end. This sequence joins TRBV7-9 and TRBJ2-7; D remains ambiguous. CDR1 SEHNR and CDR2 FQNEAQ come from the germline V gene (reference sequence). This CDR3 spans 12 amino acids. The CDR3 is CASSLSSHEQYF. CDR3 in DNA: TGTGCCAGCAGCTTGAGCTCCCACGAGCAGTACTTC.

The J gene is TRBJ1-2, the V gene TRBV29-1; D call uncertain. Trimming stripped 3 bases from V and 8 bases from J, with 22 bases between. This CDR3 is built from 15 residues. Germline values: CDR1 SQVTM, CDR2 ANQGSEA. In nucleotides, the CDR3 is TGCAGCGTTGAGATGGGCCAGACACCCCCTCGAGGCTACACCTTC. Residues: CSVEMGQTPPRGYTF.

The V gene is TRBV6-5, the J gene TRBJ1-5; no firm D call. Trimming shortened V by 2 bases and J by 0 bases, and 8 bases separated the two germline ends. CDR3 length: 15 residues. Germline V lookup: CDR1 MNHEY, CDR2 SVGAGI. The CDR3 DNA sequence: TGTGCCAGCAGTTACAGCGTTAGTAGCAATCAGCCCCAGCATTTT. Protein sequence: CASSYSVSSNQPQHF.

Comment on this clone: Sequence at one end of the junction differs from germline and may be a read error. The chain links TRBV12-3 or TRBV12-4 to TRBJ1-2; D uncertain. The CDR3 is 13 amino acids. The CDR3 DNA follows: TGTGTCAGCAGTTTATACAGTAACTATGGCTACACCTTC. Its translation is CVSSLYSNYGYTF.

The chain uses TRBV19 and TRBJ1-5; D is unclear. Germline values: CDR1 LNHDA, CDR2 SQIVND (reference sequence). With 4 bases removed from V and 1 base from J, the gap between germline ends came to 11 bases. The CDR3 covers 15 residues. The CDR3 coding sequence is TGTGCCAGTAGTACCTTATGGGCAAGCAATCAGCCCCAGCATTTT. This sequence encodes CASSTLWASNQPQHF.

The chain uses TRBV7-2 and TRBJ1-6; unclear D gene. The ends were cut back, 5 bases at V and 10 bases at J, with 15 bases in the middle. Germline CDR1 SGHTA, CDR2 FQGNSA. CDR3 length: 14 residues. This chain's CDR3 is CASSPQIDNSPLHF. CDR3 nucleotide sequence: TGTGCCAGCAGCCCCCAGATAGACAACTCACCCCTCCACTTT.

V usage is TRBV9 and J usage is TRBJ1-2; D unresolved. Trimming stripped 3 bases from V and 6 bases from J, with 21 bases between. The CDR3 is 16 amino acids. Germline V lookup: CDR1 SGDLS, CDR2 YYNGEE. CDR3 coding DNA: TGTGCCAGCAGCGGCGGGGAGAGCACGCTGGACGATGGCTACACCTTC. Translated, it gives CASSGGESTLDDGYTF. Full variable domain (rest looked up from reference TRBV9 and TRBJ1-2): DSGVTQTPKHLITATGQRVTLRCSPRSGDLSVYWYQQSLDQGLQFLIQYYNGEERAKGNILERFSAQQFPDLHSELNLSSLELGDSALYFCASSGGESTLDDGYTFGSGTRLTVV.

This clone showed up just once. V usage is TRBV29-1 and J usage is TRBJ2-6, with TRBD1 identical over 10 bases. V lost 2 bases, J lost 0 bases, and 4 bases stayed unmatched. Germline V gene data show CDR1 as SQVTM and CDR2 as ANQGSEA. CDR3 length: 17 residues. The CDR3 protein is CSVELRDRGSGANVLTF. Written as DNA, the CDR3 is TGCAGCGTTGAACTGCGGGACAGGGGCTCTGGGGCCAACGTCCTGACTTTC.